This TCR beta chain comes out of a study of cytomegalovirus exposure and HLA in healthy donors (dated by TCRdb to 2015 to 2018). For the wider study: According to an earlier analysis of a few hundred of the donors, 150 million to 200 million T cells yielded roughly 100 million unique TCR beta sequences and 250 to 350 Gb of sequence data. In an earlier analysis of several hundred of the donors, high-throughput TCR beta sequencing was used to judge whether each TCR beta V gene segment behaved as functional or pseudogenic. Several DR-DQ haplotypes were handled as single units for association and clustering because linkage in the cohort was strong. HLA typing covered class I and class II loci at four-digit resolution. A later genetic analysis took genome-wide SNP genotypes for about three fifths of the 666 donors and used that subset as a discovery cohort. The number of donors typed differed by locus, with about 629-630 for A, B, C, DRB1 and DQB1, more than 500 for DQA1, under 610 for DPA1, and some 450 for DPB1. The study aimed to test whether cataloging public T cell receptors could reveal signatures of past pathogen exposure. Using immunosequencing, the study profiled T cell repertoires from about 620 subjects and related those repertoires to cytomegalovirus serostatus. Among approximately 370 genotyped donors of the cohort, an average of approximately 240,000 unique TCR beta nucleotide sequences was sequenced per donor, of which about 19% were non-productive. All discovery cohort repertoires had been generated using a single sequencing platform. An early release that covered roughly 600 HLA-typed donors contained around 330 gigabases of sequencing data and about 84 million unique TCR sequences. Besides the first cohort of approximately 670 subjects, a separate validation cohort made up of 95 to 150 different subjects was used. Rather than using new phenotypic data, the later analysis identified candidate immune exposures from TCR beta sequences and from how often those sequences occurred across donors. To predict cytomegalovirus infection status, the study brought together high-throughput TCR immunosequencing, statistical association of individual TCRs with disease status, and machine learning. Among the roughly 370 genotyped donors, approximately 81% belonged to the genetic ancestry cluster associated with self-reported Caucasian donors. Alongside the repertoire data, information on donor age, sex, ethnicity and CMV serostatus was compiled. A later analysis re-examined previously published TCR beta repertoires from over 500 donors and added high-resolution HLA genotyping to investigate patterns of TCR occurrence. Findings and caveats that apply to the study as a whole: In a later analysis, the rate of TCR association differed among HLA loci, with DRB1 alleles having the most associated TCRs and HLA-C alleles having the fewest. A further reported finding was that TCR beta sequences accurately predicted the HLA-A and HLA-B alleles for most subjects in the first cohort. For the cohort, immune exposure information was limited to CMV serostatus. In an earlier analysis of more than 450 of the donors, most TCR beta V segments were observed in productive rearrangements about 87% or about 30% of the time, broadly matching IMGT annotations. The sequencing pipeline was judged likely to have produced a cluster of highly shared sequence variants as a technical artifact. In a later analysis, HLA-associated TCR beta chains showed more clonal expansion and lower generation probabilities than non-associated chains that were equally common. The classifier was reported to diagnose cytomegalovirus status with high specificity and sensitivity in both the original and validation cohorts. While some public TCRs were present in many individuals, most TCR sequences turned up only very rarely across donors. According to a later analysis, most CMV-associated TCR beta chains appeared to be HLA-restricted, and the HLA associations seemed to be driven largely by CMV exposure. HLA typing was unavailable for some donors at each locus, so association tests used only the typed subset. In a later analysis, more than 15,000 TCR beta sequences were associated with specific HLA alleles at a false discovery rate of 0.05. According to a later genetic analysis, donors in an Asian-associated ancestry cluster had fewer N-insertions in productive TCRs than the approximately 630-donor mean. Roughly uniform sequencing depth across donors was assumed in presence/absence analyses, although this assumption may not hold. A total of 164 TCR beta chains were listed by the study as associated with cytomegalovirus. The authors suggested that the approach could potentially be extended to other disease states and immunological phenotypes. Several of the top co-occurrence clusters appeared to be linked to parvovirus B19, influenza, CMV and Epstein-Barr virus, according to a later analysis. This cohort had only TCR beta chains sequenced, and the lack of alpha or paired-chain data limited which features could be detected. Correlated functional status among segregating V segments might be attributable to linkage disequilibrium, but an unknown experimental factor could not be ruled out. The 87-base-pair reads could not distinguish some IMGT-functional V segments, including TRBV6-2 and TRBV6-3, so those segments were excluded. Seventeen rarely observed V segments, including chromosome 9 orphons, were excluded from the earlier analysis of some 590 of the donors because counts were too low. A later genetic analysis associated a missense DCLRE1C variant with V-gene and J-gene trimming of TCR beta chains, and an independent cohort replicated the association. Assigning TCR associations to individual alleles was difficult when HLA alleles, especially DR and DQ, strongly co-occurred. In vitro tests confirmed that a few of the cytomegalovirus-associated TCR beta chains recognize cytomegalovirus antigens.

The library was prepared using the immunoSEQ multiplex PCR assay. A mixture of 60 forward primers for TCR Vbeta segments and 13 reverse primers for TCR Jbeta segments was used in the multiplex PCR. Amplification of the CDR3 region of rearranged TCR beta genes was performed with a multiplex PCR assay on genomic DNA. The Illumina HiSeq System was used to sequence the amplified TCR beta libraries as 87-base-pair reads. Turning to the authors' computational methods: A later analysis counted approximately 76 million unique TCR beta chains across the 650 to 800 repertoires, and around 9.9 million of these chains were shared by at least two donors. Raw reads were error-corrected and collapsed into unique sequences by a nearest-neighbor algorithm in which closely related sequences were merged to remove PCR and sequencing errors. To assign V, D and J gene segments, CDR3 sequences were aligned to IMGT reference sequences. For a sequence to be retained, a match of at least six nucleotides was required to both a V gene segment and a J gene segment. Rearrangements were classified as productive when the CDR3 lacked stop codons and remained in frame with V and J, and all other rearrangements were classified as non-productive. CDR3 was defined according to IMGT convention as the region running from the second conserved V-encoded cysteine to the conserved J-encoded phenylalanine. The earlier analysis of approximately 500 of the donors excluded sequences that lacked an unambiguous match to a single V gene segment. In an earlier analysis of almost 600 of the donors, a V segment was called functional when productive rearrangements were above 56.7%, and segregating when the standard deviation between donors exceeded 5%. A statistical classification framework was developed to diagnose cytomegalovirus status using the catalog of TCR beta chain sequences. In a later analysis, TCR nucleotide sequences were compared against IMGT/GENE-DB human TR gene sequences so that V and J genes could be assigned. In a later analysis, CDR3 sequences and most-parsimonious VDJ recombination scenarios were assigned using the TCRdist pipeline. In a later analysis, each TCR beta chain was defined by its CDR3 amino acid sequence together with its V-gene family, and reads without a unique V-gene family were excluded. In a later analysis, several hundred highly shared, low-generation-probability nucleotide sequences were removed to address suspected cross-contamination and a sequencing artifact. For each public chain, a later analysis derived a clonal expansion index from normalized ranks of inferred template counts within each repertoire. In a later analysis, generation probabilities were computed using a VDJ recombination model fitted to out-of-frame rearrangements, and the results were checked against IGoR. Hypergeometric tests were used in a later analysis to score TCR-TCR, TCR-HLA and TCR-CMV co-occurrence, with a repertoire-size bias correction applied to the TCR pairs. False discovery rates were estimated in a later analysis by permuting HLA or CMV assignments 20 times. In a later analysis, co-occurring TCRs were grouped with DBSCAN, and TCRdist sequence similarity was added when clustering was performed within HLA-allele-positive subsets. Repertoires with fewer than 30,000 or more than 120,000 public chains, plus five repertoires with anomalous nucleotide sharing, were excluded from co-occurrence clustering. The table was pulled from immuneACCESS by TCRdb, which kept in-frame rearrangements only. Such tables lose some clones; where checked, under half of the loss comes from unresolved V genes, and the rest has no known cause. V and J calls and clone size are copied from that table; D and trimming were computed from the DNA. The table for this sample lists approximately 300,000 clones; around four fifths of them were counted only once. In total, the top ten clones hold roughly 2% of the sample.

About this clone itself: It has no known antigen specificity. Base qualities were left out, and no much larger clone turns up one base away.

The cohort comprised some 680 healthy bone marrow donors. At the time of sampling, all cohort members were nominally healthy, though unrecorded immune exposures were likely present. The donor tested CMV seropositive and was one of the 289 seropositive cohort members. A peripheral blood sample was provided by each donor, and peripheral blood mononuclear cells were used for TCR beta sequencing. The Qiagen DNeasy Blood Extraction Kit was used to extract genomic DNA from the blood cell samples. CDR1 and CDR2 are read off the germline V gene as LGHNA and YNFKEQ. Including cysteine and phenylalanine, the CDR3 has 17 amino acids. The CDR3 DNA has 51 bases and is translated from base 1. Trimming accounts for 2 bases at V and 7 bases at J, while the number of junction bases matched to no gene is 13.

The sequenced sample consisted of PBMCs. The rearranged chain carries TRBV4-2 and TRBJ1-4; the central 7 bases match TRBD1. The origin of this receptor is a woman aged 40-49 years in good health and CMV-seropositive. Here the CDR3 is given as CASSQRPTGMVVEKLFF. The DNA sequence is TGTGCCAGCAGCCAACGCCCGACAGGGATGGTGGTTGAAAAACTGTTTTTT.